These 17 T cell receptor beta chains were all obtained from the same sample, sequenced in a study of shared clonotypes between healthy human individuals. CD8 cells regarded as naive lacked CD45RO, were positively chosen for CCR7, and omitted terminally differentiated effector memory CD45RA+ cells. The data were produced by immunoSEQ multiplex PCR, yet TCRdb's version contains in-frame clones alone and is incomplete. Found here are about 2 million clones, about 95% of them singletons; the top ten hold roughly 1%. The sample was naive CD8+ T cells sorted from blood. The source of these receptors is a young man in good health.

J is TRBJ1-2 and V is TRBV7-9; D perhaps matches TRBD1 (6 bases). V gave up 3 bases and J gave up 5 bases, with 10 bases separating them. CDR3 length equals 13 residues. Per the germline V gene, CDR1 is SEHNR and CDR2 is FQNEAQ (reference sequence). The CDR3 DNA follows: TGTGCCAGCAGCTTGGGGGCAGAGTATGGCTACACCTTC. It codes for CASSLGAEYGYTF.

The rearrangement links TRBV29-1 to TRBJ2-1, with D possibly being TRBD2 (5 bases). CDR3 length: 11 amino acids. V was clipped by 8 bases and J by 10 bases, with 15 bases between them. CDR1 SQVTM and CDR2 ANQGSEA come from the germline V gene. CDR3 sequence: CSLTRGGEQFF. For the CDR3, the DNA is TGCAGCTTGACCCGGGGTGGAGAGCAGTTCTTC.

V is TRBV6-1 and J is TRBJ1-2; D gene ambiguous. The CDR3 has 14 residues. CDR1 and CDR2 (germline): MNHNS, SASEGT. Trimming pared 2 bases from V and 5 bases from J, leaving 12 bases between. Here the CDR3 reads CASSELGLAYGYTF. In DNA, the CDR3 is TGTGCCAGCAGTGAATTGGGGTTGGCGTATGGCTACACCTTC.

The chain's CDR3 is CASSERTDIFEAFF. Written as DNA, the CDR3 is TGTGCCAGCAGCGAGAGGACAGACATATTTGAAGCTTTCTTT. The V and J genes are TRBV9 and TRBJ1-1, with a possible D match to TRBD1 (6 bases). Germline CDR1 SGDLS, CDR2 YYNGEE. The V and J ends lost 3 bases and 7 bases respectively, with 16 bases between them. The CDR3 extends over 14 amino acids.

V usage is TRBV19 and J usage is TRBJ2-5; the D gene is possibly TRBD2 (6 bases). Per germline, CDR1 LNHDA and CDR2 SQIVND (reference sequence). The CDR3 contains 14 residues. Deletions cut 10 bases from V and 2 bases from J, with 17 bases between. CDR3 sequence reads: CATNDGLPQETQYF. DNA of the CDR3: TGTGCCACTAATGACGGACTACCTCAAGAGACCCAGTACTTC.

The CDR3 spells CASSFYKNTEAFF. The CDR3 DNA follows: TGTGCCAGCAGCTTCTACAAGAACACTGAAGCTTTCTTT. The rearrangement joins TRBV7-8 to TRBJ1-1, with D hard to call. With 3 bases removed from V and 1 base from J, the gap between germline ends came to 6 bases. Germline lookup yields CDR1 SGHVS and CDR2 FQNEAQ. The CDR3 has 13 amino acids.

The rearrangement links TRBV11-2 to TRBJ2-2; TRBD2 matches 10 bases. This CDR3 has 18 residues. The germline gives CDR1 SGHAT, CDR2 FQNNGV. The junction had 11 bases not matched to a gene; V was cut back by 6 bases and J by 1 base. The CDR3 spells CASRTMASGSLNTGELFF. The CDR3 DNA reads as TGTGCCAGCAGGACGATGGCTAGCGGGAGCCTGAACACCGGGGAGCTGTTTTTT.

The chain links TRBV4-1 to TRBJ2-7; 9 nucleotides align to TRBD2. Trimming at V came to 0 bases and at J to 6 bases, leaving 6 bases not matched to a gene. Germline CDR1 and CDR2: MGHRA and YSYEKL. The CDR3 is 15 amino acids. This CDR3 reads CASSQDPGLAREQYF. CDR3 coding DNA: TGCGCCAGCAGCCAAGATCCGGGACTAGCTCGCGAGCAGTACTTC.

The chain recombines TRBV4-1 with TRBJ2-7, with a weak D call TRBD1 (5 bases). CDR1 MGHRA and CDR2 YSYEKL come from the germline V gene. Trimming pared 0 bases from V and 6 bases from J, leaving 12 bases between. The CDR3 extends over 14 amino acids. DNA of the CDR3: TGCGCCAGCAGCCAAGATAGGGGCTGGAGCGAGCAGTACTTC. Translated: CASSQDRGWSEQYF.

The chain carries TRBV11-2 and TRBJ2-7; perhaps TRBD1 as D (5 bases). This CDR3 comprises 12 residues. V was shortened by 5 bases and J by 7 bases, with 12 bases between the two germline ends. Germline V gene sequence: CDR1 SGHAT, CDR2 FQNNGV. The DNA of the CDR3 is TGTGCCAGCAGCCTGCGTAAGGGGGAGCAGTACTTC. Residues: CASSLRKGEQYF.

This chain links TRBV21-1 with TRBJ1-4; the D segment call TRBD1 is taken from the table without a DNA check. TRBV21-1 is flagged as a pseudogene. The CDR3 sequence is 17 residues long. CDR3 sequence reads: CASSKAEEPGENEKLFF. The DNA of the CDR3 is TGTGCCAGCAGCAAAGCCGAGGAGCCAGGGGAAAATGAAAAACTGTTTTTT.

V usage is TRBV30 and J usage is TRBJ2-6, with 10 bases fitting TRBD1. The CDR3 is 18 residues long. Germline lookup yields CDR1 GTSNPN and CDR2 SVGIG (reference sequence). V lost 3 bases to trimming and J lost 0 bases; unmatched junction nucleotides: 8. In DNA form, the CDR3 reads TGTGCCTGGAGCGGGACAGGGGACAAGGGCTCTGGGGCCAACGTCCTGACTTTC. Protein sequence: CAWSGTGDKGSGANVLTF.

The chain joins TRBV4-2 to TRBJ2-7; a weak D match, TRBD1 (5 bases). Trimming cost V 0 bases and J 6 bases, with 12 bases left between them. CDR3 length: 14 residues. Germline V lookup: CDR1 LGHNA, CDR2 YNFKEQ. The CDR3 loop is CASSQDDSTAEQYF. CDR3 sequence (DNA): TGTGCCAGCAGCCAAGATGACAGCACTGCCGAGCAGTACTTC.

The rearrangement joins TRBV6-1 to TRBJ1-4, with D possibly being TRBD1 (5 bases). V was pared by 0 bases and J by 0 bases, with 14 bases between. CDR1 is MNHNS, CDR2 SASEGT, per germline. The CDR3 is 18 residues long. The CDR3 DNA sequence: TGTGCCAGCAGTGAAGCGATTTGGGGGTTTGCAACTAATGAAAAACTGTTTTTT. This codes for CASSEAIWGFATNEKLFF.

The rearrangement joins TRBV29-1 to TRBJ2-1; TRBD2 aligns across 9 bases. In germline, CDR1 is SQVTM, CDR2 ANQGSEA. This CDR3 is 17 amino acids long. Losses at the gene ends were 2 bases for V and 7 bases for J; bases not matched to a gene: 15. CDR3 amino acids: CSVERGVLGTSQNEQFF. The CDR3, as DNA: TGCAGCGTTGAACGGGGAGTTCTGGGGACTAGCCAGAATGAGCAGTTCTTC.

Concerning this clone: Other DNA variants within this sample encode the same CDR3. The gene calls are TRBV7-2 and TRBJ2-1; 11 bases map to TRBD2. Trimming removed 5 bases from V and 4 bases from J; junction bases left unmatched: 4. The CDR3 is 15 amino acids. Germline V gene data show CDR1 as SGHTA and CDR2 as FQGNSA. CDR3 sequence: CASSVGTSGYNEQFF. The CDR3 DNA reads as TGTGCCAGCAGCGTCGGGACTAGCGGTTACAATGAGCAGTTCTTC.

In regard to this clone: Other DNA sequences from this sample encode an identical CDR3 as well. The rearrangement joins TRBV6-5 to TRBJ2-7; TRBD1 matches at 9 bases. CDR1 and CDR2 from the germline V gene are MNHEY and SVGAGI. J gave up 1 base and V 4 bases, and 2 bases lay outside the gene matches. The CDR3 covers 14 residues. The chain's CDR3 is CASSSGTGSYEQYF. The CDR3 DNA reads TGTGCCAGCAGTTCCGGGACAGGGTCCTACGAGCAGTACTTC.